These 17 T cell receptor beta chains share one sample of origin, sequenced in a study of blood T cells in healthy people across ages (dated by TCRdb to between 2014 and 2017). Libraries were built with 5' RACE. Reads for this sample came from an Illumina HiSeq 2500. A second PCR of roughly 6 to 11 cycles was run with a J-beta primer mix and a sample-barcoded 5' primer. Starting from the raw public reads, TCRdb applied fastp trimming at Q25, assembled clones with MiXCR and retained in-frame beta chains. Duplicate CDR3 protein sequences are folded into a single record with the most common DNA and genes. The table for this sample lists about 650,000 distinct CDR3 sequences; approximately 31% of them were counted only once. The ten largest clones add up to 15% of the sample. Sequencing was carried out using blood. The origin of the receptors is a woman of 80 years or more in good health. Donor details come from another sample of the same person, matched by shared clones.

This clonotype was counted at least ten times. This chain uses TRBV5-1 with TRBJ2-1, with D perhaps given as TRBD1 or TRBD2 (5 bases each). Germline V CDR1 and CDR2: SGHRS, YFSETQ. The germline V and J ends were trimmed by 3 bases and 10 bases, with 14 bases remaining between them. The CDR3 runs to 13 residues. This chain's CDR3 is CASSSERGEEQFF. The CDR3 DNA reads as TGCGCCAGCAGCTCTGAGAGGGGCGAAGAGCAGTTCTTC.

This clonotype has ten or more counts. CDR3 DNA: TGCAGTGTAGGTTCGGACAGGGACTACAATGAGCAGTTCTTC. Amino acids: CSVGSDRDYNEQFF. The chain is built from TRBV20-1 and TRBJ2-1; 8 bases agree with TRBD1. In germline, CDR1 is DFQATT, CDR2 SNEGSKA (reference sequence). The junction had 8 bases not matched to a gene; V was cut back by 7 bases and J by 3 bases. The length of the CDR3 is 14 residues.

In this sample, this clonotype turned up many times. V usage is TRBV3-1 and J usage is TRBJ1-2, with 8 bases matching TRBD1. Germline CDR1 reads LGHDT; CDR2 reads YNNKEL (reference sequence). This CDR3 region has 14 residues. V shed 4 bases and J 7 bases; nucleotides not matched to a gene: 8. The CDR3 DNA is TGTGCCAGCAGCCCTTTTCAGGGGGCCGTTGGCTACACCTTC. Its translation: CASSPFQGAVGYTF.

The V call is TRBV15, the J call TRBJ2-7, with 10 nucleotides matching TRBD2. Germline CDR1 is LNHNV and CDR2 is YYDKDF (reference sequence). V dropped 0 bases and J dropped 6; count of bases not matched to a gene: 11. The CDR3 length is 17 residues. The CDR3 reads CATSRDSASGRRGEQYF. The CDR3, as DNA: TGTGCCACCAGCAGAGATTCGGCTAGCGGGAGACGGGGCGAGCAGTACTTC.

The rearrangement joins TRBV7-9 to TRBJ1-5, with 8 bases lining up with TRBD1. This CDR3 region has 17 residues. Trimming took 5 bases from V and 0 from J; bases not matched to a gene: 9. Germline-derived CDR1 and CDR2 are SEHNR and FQNEAQ (reference sequence). The CDR3 DNA is TGTGCCAGCAGCCCATCGACAGGGGATGGTAGCAATCAGCCCCAGCATTTT. It encodes CASSPSTGDGSNQPQHF.

This clonotype was observed at least ten times. This chain links TRBV6-2 or TRBV6-3 with TRBJ1-1; D uncertain. CDR1 is MNHEY, CDR2 SVGEGT, per germline. The CDR3 has 16 residues. V lost 0 bases and J 0 bases, leaving 11 bases between the germline ends. CDR3 coding DNA: TGTGCCAGCAGTTACTCGAAGAGTCCAATGAACACTGAAGCTTTCTTT. Translating gives CASSYSKSPMNTEAFF.

At least ten counts were recorded for this clonotype. The chain joins TRBV4-2 to TRBJ2-6; D possibly corresponds to TRBD1 (6 bases). The length of the CDR3 is 18 residues. Germline values: CDR1 LGHNA, CDR2 YNFKEQ. Deletions cut 8 bases from V and 4 bases from J, with 24 bases between. The CDR3 bases are TGTGCCAGCTCTCCGAACAGGGTGCTTGGTTTGGGGGCCAACGTCCTGACTTTC. Translated: CASSPNRVLGLGANVLTF.

This chain connects TRBV5-1 to TRBJ2-3; TRBD2 might be the D (7 bases). V lost 4 bases, J lost 1 base, and 19 bases lay in between. Germline loops: CDR1 SGHRS, CDR2 YFSETQ. The CDR3 has 17 amino acids. Written as DNA, the CDR3 is TGCGCCAGCAGCGCGACTGGGCGGGGGCACCGCACAGATACGCAGTATTTT. It yields the protein CASSATGRGHRTDTQYF.

This clonotype was counted ten times or more. The chain joins TRBV25-1 to TRBJ1-6; 8 positions agree with TRBD1. Per germline, CDR1 MGHDK and CDR2 SYGVNS. This CDR3 comprises 15 residues. With 6 bases clipped from V and 7 bases from J, the junction kept 8 bases outside the gene matches. The CDR3 reads CASRPSTGANSPLHF. The CDR3 DNA sequence: TGTGCCAGCAGGCCCTCGACAGGGGCCAATTCACCCCTCCACTTT.

This clonotype was detected a few times. The rearrangement joins TRBV7-9 to TRBJ1-1; D not resolved. Between the trimmed V and J ends, which lost 5 bases and 3 bases, there was a span of 10 bases. CDR1 SEHNR and CDR2 FQNEAQ come from the germline V gene (reference sequence). The CDR3 loop spans 13 amino acids. As DNA, the CDR3 is TGTGCCAGCAGCCCCGCCTGGGACACTGAAGCTTTCTTT. It is translated as CASSPAWDTEAFF.

On this clonotype: A much larger clone is a single base away; this may be a read error. J is TRBJ2-7 and V is TRBV24-1; 9 bases fit TRBD1. Germline-derived CDR1 and CDR2 are KGHDR and SFDVKD. This CDR3 is 15 amino acids long. Unmatched junction bases numbered 6, after V lost 5 bases and J lost 2 bases. CDR3 DNA: TGTGCCACCAGTGGGACCGGGACAGGGACCTACGAGCAGTACTTC. As protein: CATSGTGTGTYEQYF.

This clonotype was seen a single time. A single base separates this from a much larger clone, so it may be a read error. CDR3 DNA: TGTGCCAGCAGGGAGGATGGGGCCAACGTCCTGACTTTC. This gives the protein CASREDGANVLTF. The chain recombines TRBV2 with TRBJ2-6, with D possibly TRBD2 on 5 matching bases. From germline, CDR1 is SNHLY and CDR2 FYNNEI. The V and J ends lost 6 bases and 3 bases respectively, with 6 bases between them. The CDR3 extends over 13 amino acids.

This clonotype has at least ten counts. The rearrangement uses TRBV29-1 and TRBJ2-7; 13 bases map to TRBD2. The length of the CDR3 is 14 residues. The ends lost 6 bases at V and 2 bases at J; junction bases unmatched: 4. Germline loops: CDR1 SQVTM, CDR2 ANQGSEA. Here the CDR3 reads CSVATSGGAYEQYF. The CDR3 DNA reads as TGCAGCGTCGCTACTAGCGGGGGGGCCTACGAGCAGTACTTC.

The chain carries TRBV6-6 and TRBJ1-1; D not certain. Trimming took off 3 bases at V and 1 base at J, with 9 bases between the two ends. Per the germline V gene, CDR1 is MNHNY and CDR2 is SVGAGI (reference sequence). The CDR3 totals 14 residues. CDR3 in DNA: TGTGCCAGCAGTTATCTTCAAGAGAACACTGAAGCTTTCTTT. It is translated as CASSYLQENTEAFF.

This clonotype showed up many times. The chain has TRBV20-1 and TRBJ2-7; 7 nucleotides match TRBD2. CDR1 is DFQATT and CDR2 is SNEGSKA in the germline V gene (reference sequence). V lost 3 bases and J lost 3; bases outside the gene matches: 8. The CDR3 is 14 amino acids. CDR3 region: CSARGGGIRYEQYF. CDR3 nucleotide sequence: TGCAGTGCTAGGGGCGGGGGAATCCGCTACGAGCAGTACTTC.

There are many counts of this clonotype. In DNA, the CDR3 is TGCAGTGCAAGGGACCGCGCTAACTATGGCTACACCTTC. It codes for CSARDRANYGYTF. The chain is built from TRBV20-1 and TRBJ1-2; D might be TRBD1 (5 bases). The CDR3 runs to 13 residues. CDR1 and CDR2 (germline): DFQATT, SNEGSKA (reference sequence). The germline V and J ends were trimmed by 6 bases and 0 bases, with 11 bases remaining between them.

This clonotype was seen a handful of times. A much larger clone sits a single nucleotide away, making a read error possible. This chain uses TRBV12-3 or TRBV12-4 with TRBJ2-1; possibly TRBD1 for D (6 bases). The CDR3 is 15 amino acids. The DNA for the CDR3 is TGTGCCAGCAGTGACCCGGGGCAGGGGAGTAATGAGCGGTTCTTC. The encoded protein is CASSDPGQGSNERFF.